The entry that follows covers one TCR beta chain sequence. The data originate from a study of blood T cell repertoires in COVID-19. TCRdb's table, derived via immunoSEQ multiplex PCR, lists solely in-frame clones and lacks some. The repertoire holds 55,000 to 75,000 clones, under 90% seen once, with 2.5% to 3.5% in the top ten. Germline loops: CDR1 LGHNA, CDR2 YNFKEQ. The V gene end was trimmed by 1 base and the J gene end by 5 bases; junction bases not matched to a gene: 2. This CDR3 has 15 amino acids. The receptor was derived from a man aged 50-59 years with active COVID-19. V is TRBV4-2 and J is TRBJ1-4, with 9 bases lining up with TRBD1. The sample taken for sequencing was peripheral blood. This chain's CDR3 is CASSQAGTGNEKLFF. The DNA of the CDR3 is TGTGCCAGCAGCCAAGCAGGGACAGGGAATGAAAAACTGTTTTTT.